This TCR beta chain was retrieved from a study of blood T cell repertoires in COVID-19. Whole-study context: In each case, the material was cDNA or gDNA derived from T cells, B-cell-depleted T cells, or PBMCs.

As handled by the study authors: For nucleated cells, counts were estimated from reference gene primer amplification. Sequenced by immunoSEQ multiplex PCR; TCRdb stores in-frame clones only, minus some. V, J and clone size are those of that table, while D and trimming were read from the DNA. The top ten clones hold more than 0.9% of a sample with over 350,000 clones, roughly 90% of them seen once. Participant age was roughly 18 to 95 years, and participants resided in roughly 25 US areas. Researchers sorted participants into cohorts using their self-reported clinical history. This CDR3 spans 17 amino acids.

The sequenced material came from PBMCs or T cells enriched from blood (not recorded which). The chain carries TRBV21-1 and TRBJ2-7; TRBD1, as called in the table, went unchecked against the DNA. TRBV21-1 is labeled a pseudogene. The clonotype originates from a woman in her 30s with acute COVID-19. The CDR3 reads CASSPKTKEQGTYEQYF. CDR3 in DNA: TGTGCCAGCAGCCCGAAAACCAAGGAACAGGGAACGTACGAGCAGTACTTC.